The rows below give T cell receptor beta chains drawn from one sample of a study of blood T cells in healthy people across ages. One entry per CDR3 protein results from TCRdb running MiXCR on the 5' RACE reads. The data contain approximately 960,000 distinct CDR3 sequences, just under 30% of them singletons. These same records also appear under a second study, on T cells of mothers and their children.

The sample comprised blood. These receptors came from a woman in her thirties or forties in good health. Both conserved end residues are part of each CDR3. A D gene is named only where the DNA matches it firmly. Size values are once, few and many counts, or a class for expanded clones, and some rows have none.

j_gene: TRBJ2-7; abundance: -; v_gene: TRBV5-1; d_gene: TRBD1; CDR3aa: CASSLGDSPTYEQYF; CDR3nt: TGCGCCAGCAGCTTGGGGGACAGCCCTACCTACGAGCAGTACTTC
j_gene: TRBJ2-1; abundance: -; v_gene: TRBV4-2; d_gene: -; CDR3aa: CASSQEGVGQFF; CDR3nt: TGTGCCAGCAGCCAAGAGGGGGTAGGGCAGTTCTTC
j_gene: TRBJ2-1; abundance: -; v_gene: TRBV20-1; d_gene: -; CDR3aa: CSAVGAEQFF; CDR3nt: TGCAGTGCCGTGGGTGCTGAGCAGTTCTTC
j_gene: TRBJ1-2; abundance: -; v_gene: TRBV20-1; d_gene: -; CDR3aa: CSARVGTGFFYGYTF; CDR3nt: TGCAGTGCTAGAGTGGGGACGGGTTTCTTCTATGGCTACACCTTC
j_gene: TRBJ2-3; abundance: few; v_gene: TRBV12-3/TRBV12-4; d_gene: -; CDR3aa: CASTGVRADTQYF; CDR3nt: TGTGCCAGCACCGGAGTAAGAGCAGATACGCAGTATTTT
j_gene: TRBJ2-5; abundance: many; v_gene: TRBV7-9; d_gene: -; CDR3aa: CASSLDYQETQYF; CDR3nt: TGTGCCAGCAGCTTAGACTACCAAGAGACCCAGTACTTC
j_gene: TRBJ1-2; abundance: -; v_gene: TRBV2; d_gene: -; CDR3aa: CASSEAVGGYGYTF; CDR3nt: TGTGCCAGCAGTGAAGCCGTGGGGGGCTATGGCTACACCTTC
j_gene: TRBJ1-4; abundance: few; v_gene: TRBV25-1; d_gene: -; CDR3aa: CANPRWGNTREKLFF; CDR3nt: TGTGCCAACCCCCGGTGGGGTAACACCCGTGAAAAACTGTTTTTT
j_gene: TRBJ2-6; abundance: many; v_gene: TRBV5-1; d_gene: -; CDR3aa: CASSVAPGAGANVLTF; CDR3nt: TGCGCCAGCAGCGTGGCGCCGGGGGCTGGGGCCAACGTCCTGACTTTC
j_gene: TRBJ2-5; abundance: many; v_gene: TRBV7-9; d_gene: -; CDR3aa: CASSLALQETQYF; CDR3nt: TGTGCCAGCAGCCTCGCCCTACAAGAGACCCAGTACTTC
j_gene: TRBJ2-5; abundance: few; v_gene: TRBV5-1; d_gene: TRBD1; CDR3aa: CASSLASGTVQETQYF; CDR3nt: TGCGCCAGCAGCTTGGCCTCCGGGACAGTCCAAGAGACCCAGTACTTC
j_gene: TRBJ2-1; abundance: many; v_gene: TRBV11-2; d_gene: TRBD2; CDR3aa: CASSLDPGASGGAREQFF; CDR3nt: TGTGCCAGCAGCTTAGATCCTGGCGCTAGCGGGGGGGCCAGGGAGCAGTTCTTC
j_gene: TRBJ2-7; abundance: -; v_gene: TRBV7-9; d_gene: TRBD2; CDR3aa: CANSLALGSGPYEQYF; CDR3nt: TGTGCCAACAGCTTAGCGCTAGGTAGCGGGCCCTACGAGCAGTACTTC
j_gene: TRBJ2-1; abundance: -; v_gene: TRBV29-1; d_gene: TRBD2; CDR3aa: CSVASTSGSNEQFF; CDR3nt: TGCAGCGTTGCGTCGACTAGCGGGAGCAATGAGCAGTTCTTC
j_gene: TRBJ2-7; abundance: -; v_gene: TRBV7-9; d_gene: TRBD1; CDR3aa: CASNSGQGASYEQYF; CDR3nt: TGTGCCAGCAACTCGGGACAGGGGGCGTCCTACGAGCAGTACTTC
j_gene: TRBJ1-2; abundance: many; v_gene: TRBV5-5; d_gene: TRBD1; CDR3aa: CASSKGQGHNYGYTF; CDR3nt: TGTGCCAGCAGCAAGGGACAGGGCCATAACTATGGCTACACCTTC
j_gene: TRBJ2-5; abundance: many; v_gene: TRBV20-1; d_gene: TRBD2; CDR3aa: CSARDLGAGHRETQYF; CDR3nt: TGCAGTGCTAGAGATCTCGGAGCGGGGCATCGAGAGACCCAGTACTTC
j_gene: TRBJ1-5; abundance: -; v_gene: TRBV7-2; d_gene: -; CDR3aa: CASSSPGRGVNQPQHF; CDR3nt: TGTGCCAGCAGCTCCCCGGGACGGGGGGTCAATCAGCCCCAGCATTTT
j_gene: TRBJ2-5; abundance: -; v_gene: TRBV20-1; d_gene: -; CDR3aa: CGARSRTAQETQYF; CDR3nt: TGCGGTGCTAGGAGTAGAACAGCCCAAGAGACCCAGTACTTC
j_gene: TRBJ1-4; abundance: few; v_gene: TRBV4-1; d_gene: TRBD1; CDR3aa: CASSQGQGPNEKLFF; CDR3nt: TGCGCCAGCAGCCAAGGACAGGGACCGAATGAAAAACTGTTTTTT
j_gene: TRBJ2-5; abundance: -; v_gene: TRBV12-3/TRBV12-4; d_gene: -; CDR3aa: CASSLNSQLHNEQYF; CDR3nt: TGTGCCAGCAGTCTAAACAGTCAACTTCACAATGAGCAGTACTTC
j_gene: TRBJ2-2; abundance: few; v_gene: TRBV27; d_gene: -; CDR3aa: CASSSLLGGELFF; CDR3nt: TGTGCCAGCAGTTCACTCTTGGGCGGGGAGCTGTTTTTT